This T cell receptor beta chain came from a study of cytotoxic CD8 clonotypes in ibrutinib-treated CLL. Study information: Response samples were taken after a median about twelve months of treatment, range 6 to 36. Study results and caveats: Relative to age-matched healthy donors, clonality at baseline was higher, and it tracked circulating CD8+ T-cell counts. Sampling times (in sustained-remission versus progressing patients) were not the same. Clonality rose at ibrutinib response and fell back toward baseline at progression.

Germline assignment: CDR1 KGHSH and CDR2 LQKENI. V was shortened by 6 bases and J by 1 base, with 12 bases between the two germline ends. This CDR3 contains 14 residues. Comments on this clone: Its antigen remains unknown.

The repertoire was sequenced with immunoSEQ multiplex PCR; TCRdb's copy has only in-frame clones and lacks some. The sample lists around 140,000 clones; around 76% were seen once. This sample comprised PBMCs, obtained after 24 months of ibrutinib treatment. The receptor was isolated from a human donor with chronic lymphocytic leukemia. This rearrangement joins TRBV18 to TRBJ1-2; D is perhaps TRBD1 (6 bases). CDR3 residues: CASSGQSINYGYTF. The CDR3 bases are TGTGCCAGCTCCGGACAGAGTATTAACTATGGCTACACCTTC.